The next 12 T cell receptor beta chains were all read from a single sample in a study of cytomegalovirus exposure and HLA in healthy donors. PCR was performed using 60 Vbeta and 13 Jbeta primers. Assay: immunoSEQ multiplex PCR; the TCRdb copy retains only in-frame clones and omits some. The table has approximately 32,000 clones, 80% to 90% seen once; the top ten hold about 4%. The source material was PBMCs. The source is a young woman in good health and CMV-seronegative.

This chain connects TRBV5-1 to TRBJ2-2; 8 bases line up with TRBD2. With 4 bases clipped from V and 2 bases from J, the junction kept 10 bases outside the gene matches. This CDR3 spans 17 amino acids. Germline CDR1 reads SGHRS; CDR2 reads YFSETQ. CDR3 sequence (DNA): TGCGCCAGCAGCCACCCACGGGCGGGGGGAAACACCGGGGAGCTGTTTTTT. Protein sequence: CASSHPRAGGNTGELFF.

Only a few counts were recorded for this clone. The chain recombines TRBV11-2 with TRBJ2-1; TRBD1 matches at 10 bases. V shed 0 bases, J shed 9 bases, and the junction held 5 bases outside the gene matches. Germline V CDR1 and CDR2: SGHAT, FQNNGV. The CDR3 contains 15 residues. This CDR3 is CASSLDGTGAFEQFF. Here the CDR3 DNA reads TGTGCCAGCAGCTTAGACGGGACAGGGGCTTTTGAGCAGTTCTTC.

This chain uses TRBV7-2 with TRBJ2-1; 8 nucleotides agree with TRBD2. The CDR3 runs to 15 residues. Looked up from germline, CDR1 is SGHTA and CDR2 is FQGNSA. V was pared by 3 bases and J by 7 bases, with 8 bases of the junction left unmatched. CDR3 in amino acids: CASSFFGGAGNEQFF. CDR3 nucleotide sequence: TGTGCCAGCAGCTTTTTCGGGGGGGCGGGGAATGAGCAGTTCTTC.

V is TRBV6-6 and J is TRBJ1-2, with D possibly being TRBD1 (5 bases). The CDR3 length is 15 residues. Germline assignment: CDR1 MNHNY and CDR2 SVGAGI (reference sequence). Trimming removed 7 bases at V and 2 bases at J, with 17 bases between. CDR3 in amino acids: CASIPRAGSNYGYTF. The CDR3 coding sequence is TGTGCCAGCATTCCTCGGGCAGGGTCCAACTATGGCTACACCTTC.

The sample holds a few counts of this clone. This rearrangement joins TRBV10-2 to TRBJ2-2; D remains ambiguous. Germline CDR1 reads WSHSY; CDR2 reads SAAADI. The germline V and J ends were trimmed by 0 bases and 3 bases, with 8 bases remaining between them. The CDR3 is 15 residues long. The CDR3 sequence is CASSESGDYTGELFF. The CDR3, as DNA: TGCGCCAGCAGTGAGTCAGGAGACTACACCGGGGAGCTGTTTTTT.

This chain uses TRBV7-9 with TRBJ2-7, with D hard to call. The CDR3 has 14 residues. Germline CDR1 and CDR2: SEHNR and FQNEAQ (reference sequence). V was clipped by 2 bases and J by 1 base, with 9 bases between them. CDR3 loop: CASSLSYKSYEQYF. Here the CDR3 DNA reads TGTGCCAGCAGCTTAAGTTACAAATCCTACGAGCAGTACTTC.

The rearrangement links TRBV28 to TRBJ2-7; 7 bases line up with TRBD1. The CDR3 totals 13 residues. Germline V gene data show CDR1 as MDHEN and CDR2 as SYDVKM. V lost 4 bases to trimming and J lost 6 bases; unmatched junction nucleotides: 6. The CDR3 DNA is TGTGCCAGCAGTTCCAACTACAGGGGCGAGCAGTACTTC. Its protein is CASSSNYRGEQYF.

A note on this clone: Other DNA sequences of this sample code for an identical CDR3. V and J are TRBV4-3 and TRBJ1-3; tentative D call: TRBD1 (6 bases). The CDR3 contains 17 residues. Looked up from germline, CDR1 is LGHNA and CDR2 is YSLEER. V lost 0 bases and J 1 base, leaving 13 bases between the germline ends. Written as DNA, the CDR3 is TGCGCCAGCAGCCAAGATCTAACCAGGGGATCTGGAAACACCATATATTTT. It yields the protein CASSQDLTRGSGNTIYF.

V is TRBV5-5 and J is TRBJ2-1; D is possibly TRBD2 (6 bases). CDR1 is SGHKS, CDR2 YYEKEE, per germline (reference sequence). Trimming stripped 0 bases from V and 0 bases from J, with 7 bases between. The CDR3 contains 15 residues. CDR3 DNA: TGTGCCAGCAGCTTGGTGGGGGGCTCCTACAATGAGCAGTTCTTC. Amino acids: CASSLVGGSYNEQFF.

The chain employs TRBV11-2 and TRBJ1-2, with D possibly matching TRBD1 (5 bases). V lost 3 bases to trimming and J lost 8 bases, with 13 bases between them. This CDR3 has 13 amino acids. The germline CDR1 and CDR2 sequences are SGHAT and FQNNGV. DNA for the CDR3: TGTGCCAGCAGCTTGGTAGGGGCGAGGGGCTACACCTTC. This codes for CASSLVGARGYTF.

The CDR3 loop is CAWGRSPYGYTF. Here the CDR3 DNA reads TGTGCCTGGGGGAGATCACCCTATGGCTACACCTTC. J is TRBJ1-2 and V is TRBV30; D is ambiguous. Trimming removed 5 bases at V and 4 bases at J, with 11 bases between. Germline lookup yields CDR1 GTSNPN and CDR2 SVGIG (reference sequence). This CDR3 region has 12 residues.

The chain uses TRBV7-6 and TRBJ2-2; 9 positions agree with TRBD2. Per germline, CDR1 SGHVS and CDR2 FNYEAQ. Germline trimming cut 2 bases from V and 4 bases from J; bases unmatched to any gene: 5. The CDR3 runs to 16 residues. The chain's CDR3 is CASSLWREGRTGELFF. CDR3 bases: TGTGCCAGCAGCTTATGGCGGGAGGGCCGCACCGGGGAGCTGTTTTTT.